The TCR beta chain described here comes from a study of technical replicates of blood from four donors. This CDR3 has 12 amino acids. Trimming left V 2 bases short and J 5 bases short, with 9 bases between. Germline lookup yields CDR1 SQVTM and CDR2 ANQGSEA. The repertoire was sequenced with immunoSEQ multiplex PCR; TCRdb's copy has only in-frame clones and lacks some. The sample records 75,000 to 80,000 clones, under 95% being singletons. The clonotype was recovered from a human donor in good health. The chain carries TRBV29-1 and TRBJ1-1; maybe TRBD1 (5 bases). Input material: T cells isolated from PBMCs. CDR3 amino acids: CSVEQGQTEAFF. The CDR3 nucleotides are TGCAGCGTTGAACAGGGTCAAACTGAAGCTTTCTTT.